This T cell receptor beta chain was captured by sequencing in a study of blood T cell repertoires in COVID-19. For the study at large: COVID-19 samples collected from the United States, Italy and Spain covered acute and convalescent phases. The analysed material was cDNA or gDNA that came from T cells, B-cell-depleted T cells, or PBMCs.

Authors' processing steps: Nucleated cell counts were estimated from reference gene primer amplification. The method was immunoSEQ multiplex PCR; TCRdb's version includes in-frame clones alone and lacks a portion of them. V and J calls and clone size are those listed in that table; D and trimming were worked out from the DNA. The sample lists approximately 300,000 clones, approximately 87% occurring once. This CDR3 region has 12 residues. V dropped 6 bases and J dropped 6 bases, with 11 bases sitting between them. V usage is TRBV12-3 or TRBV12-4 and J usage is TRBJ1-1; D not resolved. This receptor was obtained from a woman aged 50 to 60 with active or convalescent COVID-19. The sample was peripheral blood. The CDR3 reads CASRGPGPEAFF. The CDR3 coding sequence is TGTGCCAGCAGGGGCCCTGGCCCTGAAGCTTTCTTT.